Reported below is one T cell receptor (beta chain). Its antigen remains undetermined. No much larger clone exists at a distance of one base, and base qualities are not known. This entry belongs to a study of response to subunit inactivated influenza vaccine (dated by TCRdb to between 2018 and 2020). Describing the broader study: To follow how T cells responded to a trivalent subunit inactivated influenza vaccine, the researchers relied on deep quantitative profiling of the T cell receptor repertoire.

Taken from the germline V gene, the CDR1 and CDR2 loops are SQVTM and ANQGSEA. From the cysteine up to the phenylalanine, the CDR3 has a length of 13 residues. The kept DNA is CDR3 alone, 39 bases in frame from the first base. V drops 7 bases and J drops 4 bases, leaving 16 bases in between. Library creation used RT-PCR. TCRdb lists the instrument as Illumina HiSeq 2500. TCRdb took the public reads, trimmed them with fastp at Q25, ran MiXCR for clone calling and kept in-frame beta chains. Rows with one shared CDR3 protein collapse into an entry with the most common genes and DNA. The sample table contains 590,000 or so distinct CDR3 sequences; only one count was recorded for around 15% of them. 7.5% to 8% of the sample belongs to the ten largest clones. General conclusions and limits of the study: It was suggested by the authors that each seasonal influenza vaccination may recruit only a limited number of new T cells.

This TCR was sampled from a man in his fifties or sixties who received an inactivated influenza vaccine. Donor details come from another sample of the same person, matched by shared clones. The V gene is TRBV29-1 and the J gene is TRBJ1-2, with a tentative D gene TRBD1 over 5 matching bases. The sequencing here drew on PBMCs from blood, taken about 14 days before vaccination. The CDR3 reads CSASPSGRYGYTF. Read as DNA, the sequence is TGCAGCGCTTCCCCATCGGGACGCTATGGCTACACCTTC.